These 8 T cell receptor beta chains came from one sample sequenced in a study of Ad26.COV2.S vaccination and SARS-CoV-2 variants. The protocol was immunoSEQ multiplex PCR, while the TCRdb copy is restricted to in-frame clones and leaves out a portion. The table has over 400,000 clones, 92% seen once. Treatment described: around 19 received Ad26.COV2.S at low or high dose, single or two shots; several received placebo; per-sample allocation not given. All samples were drawn on day 63, counting from the first vaccine or placebo injection. The starting material was peripheral blood, obtained in a trial of Ad26.COV2.S vaccine versus placebo. The receptors come from a person aged 18 to 65 who received the Ad26.COV2.S COVID-19 vaccine or a placebo.

V is TRBV5-5 and J is TRBJ1-5; D unclear. The germline CDR1 and CDR2 sequences are SGHKS and YYEKEE (reference sequence). The CDR3 consists of 13 residues. Trimming shortened V by 1 base and J by 5 bases, and 7 bases separated the two germline ends. The CDR3: CASSLTVYQPQHF. DNA of the CDR3: TGTGCCAGCAGCTTGACAGTCTATCAGCCCCAGCATTTT.

The rearrangement links TRBV9 to TRBJ1-1; D may be TRBD1 (6 bases). Germline values: CDR1 SGDLS, CDR2 YYNGEE. The CDR3 extends over 14 amino acids. V shed 4 bases and J shed 5 bases, with 15 bases lying between them. The DNA of the CDR3 is TGTGCCAGCAGCCCCGGAGGGGGTGGAACTGAAGCTTTCTTT. Translation: CASSPGGGGTEAFF. Full variable domain (outside the CDR3, taken from reference TRBV9 and TRBJ1-1): DSGVTQTPKHLITATGQRVTLRCSPRSGDLSVYWYQQSLDQGLQFLIQYYNGEERAKGNILERFSAQQFPDLHSELNLSSLELGDSALYFCASSPGGGGTEAFFGQGTRLTVV.

This chain connects TRBV5-4 to TRBJ2-5; 12 bases match TRBD1. V lost 1 base, J lost 4 bases, and 2 bases stayed unmatched. CDR3 length equals 15 residues. Germline loops: CDR1 SGHNT, CDR2 YYREEE (reference sequence). The CDR3 protein is CASSLPGQGAETQYF. The CDR3 nucleotides are TGTGCCAGCAGCTTGCCGGGACAGGGGGCAGAGACCCAGTACTTC.

In this sample, this clone turned up a few times. The J gene is TRBJ2-7, the V gene TRBV11-2, with TRBD2 identical over 10 bases. The CDR3 totals 17 residues. V shed 0 bases, J shed 2 bases, and the junction held 7 bases outside the gene matches. Germline V gene data show CDR1 as SGHAT and CDR2 as FQNNGV. The CDR3 nucleotides are TGTGCCAGCAGCTTAGATCCCCCTAGCGGGGGCCCCTACGAGCAGTACTTC. This encodes CASSLDPPSGGPYEQYF.

This chain links TRBV4-3 with TRBJ1-3; D perhaps matches TRBD1 (6 bases). Germline V lookup: CDR1 LGHNA, CDR2 YSLEER. The germline V and J ends were trimmed by 4 bases and 0 bases, with 10 bases remaining between them. The CDR3 runs to 15 residues. This CDR3 is CASSLQGNSGNTIYF. The DNA for the CDR3 is TGCGCCAGCAGCCTACAGGGCAACTCTGGAAACACCATATATTTT.

This chain connects TRBV6-5 to TRBJ2-7; no reliable D call. The V and J ends lost 7 bases and 1 base respectively, with 8 bases between them. CDR3 length: 12 residues. Germline V gives CDR1 MNHEY, CDR2 SVGAGI. CDR3 protein: CASIGGSYEQYF. As DNA, the CDR3 is TGTGCCAGCATCGGCGGATCCTACGAGCAGTACTTC.

As to this clone: Within the sample, other DNA sequences also encode this same CDR3. The chain combines TRBV6-4 with TRBJ2-3, with D possibly matching TRBD2 (6 bases). V lost 3 bases, J lost 1 base, and 8 bases lay in between. CDR1 and CDR2 (germline): MRHNA, SNTAGT. The CDR3 totals 14 residues. CDR3 nucleotides: TGTGCCAGCAGTGATGGAGGGGGCACAGATACGCAGTATTTT. This sequence encodes CASSDGGGTDTQYF.

The chain employs TRBV19 and TRBJ2-1; 9 nucleotides agree with TRBD2. CDR1 and CDR2 (germline): LNHDA, SQIVND (reference sequence). The CDR3 has 14 amino acids. The V segment lost 5 bases and the J segment 10 bases; nucleotides outside the gene matches: 9. The CDR3: CASSVTSGLTEQFF. In nucleotides, the CDR3 is TGTGCCAGTAGTGTGACTAGCGGACTGACAGAGCAGTTCTTC.